The 4 T cell receptor beta chains reported below all come from one sample, sequenced in a study of T cell responses to AZD1222 COVID-19 vaccine. This table comes from immunoSEQ multiplex PCR, and its TCRdb copy is limited to in-frame clones, with some not included. The sample yields about 45,000 clones, over 75% seen once. Sequenced here: peripheral blood, sampled 28 days after the second dose of the MenACWY control vaccine. Every receptor here comes from an adult who received the MenACWY meningococcal vaccine as a control.

This chain joins TRBV2 and TRBJ1-6, with unresolved D. This CDR3 comprises 17 residues. Germline CDR1 and CDR2: SNHLY and FYNNEI. The V gene lost 7 bases and the J gene lost 0 bases, with 16 bases spanning the gap. This CDR3 is CASTGVGKGSYNSPLHF. The CDR3 DNA reads TGTGCCAGCACCGGGGTAGGGAAGGGCTCCTATAATTCACCCCTCCACTTT.

The V gene is TRBV7-8, the J gene TRBJ2-7; D remains ambiguous. CDR1 and CDR2 from the germline V gene are SGHVS and FQNEAQ. This CDR3 contains 14 residues. With 1 base removed from V and 4 bases from J, the gap between germline ends came to 11 bases. CDR3 coding DNA: TGTGCCAGCAGCTTAGAACCATCTAGTTACGAGCAGTACGTC. Translating gives CASSLEPSSYEQYV.

This chain connects TRBV13 to TRBJ2-2, with 16 bases lining up with TRBD2. Unmatched junction bases numbered 4, after V lost 3 bases and J lost 3 bases. This CDR3 contains 18 residues. CDR1 PRHDT and CDR2 FYEKMQ come from the germline V gene (reference sequence). DNA for the CDR3: TGTGCCAGCAGCTTTCCGGGACTAGCGGGAGGGCACACCGGGGAGCTGTTTTTT. It yields the protein CASSFPGLAGGHTGELFF.

This clone was seen only once. The rearrangement uses TRBV2 and TRBJ2-2; 10 bases agree with TRBD1. This CDR3 spans 16 amino acids. Germline V gene lookup returns CDR1 SNHLY and CDR2 FYNNEI. Unmatched junction bases numbered 8, after V lost 4 bases and J lost 6 bases. CDR3 region: CASSVIPGQGPGELFF. DNA of the CDR3: TGTGCCAGCAGTGTGATACCGGGACAGGGGCCCGGGGAGCTGTTTTTT.